The 8 T cell receptor beta chains in this list originate from one sample, sequenced in a study of blood T cell repertoires in COVID-19. The method was immunoSEQ multiplex PCR; TCRdb's version includes in-frame clones alone and lacks a portion of them. Here the sample spans nearly 400,000 clones, approximately 89% being singletons. Input material: PBMCs or T cells enriched from blood (not recorded which). The receptors were sampled from a woman in her thirties who had recovered from COVID-19.

The chain recombines TRBV18 with TRBJ2-7; TRBD1 matches 9 bases. This CDR3 has 15 residues. V lost 5 bases to trimming and J lost 3 bases; unmatched junction nucleotides: 8. CDR1 and CDR2 (germline): KGHSH, LQKENI. The CDR3 region is CASSTTGTGFYEQYF. Written as DNA, the CDR3 is TGTGCCAGCTCAACAACCGGGACAGGGTTCTACGAGCAGTACTTC.

The chain couples TRBV30 to TRBJ2-2, with D perhaps matching TRBD1 (5 bases). V was trimmed by 1 base and J by 0 bases, leaving 12 bases between them. CDR1 is GTSNPN, CDR2 SVGIG, per germline (reference sequence). The CDR3 totals 16 residues. CDR3 nucleotide sequence: TGTGCCTGGAGTGGATGGGAACAGGCGAACACCGGGGAGCTGTTTTTT. Encoded protein: CAWSGWEQANTGELFF.

V gene TRBV5-5 combines with J gene TRBJ1-2; D is perhaps TRBD1 (6 bases). The germline V gene encodes CDR1 SGHKS and CDR2 YYEKEE (reference sequence). CDR3 length: 16 amino acids. The V end was cut by 4 bases, the J end by 4 bases, with 20 bases between. The CDR3 sequence is CASSQTGHPSSYGYTF. The CDR3 DNA sequence: TGTGCCAGCAGCCAGACAGGTCACCCATCCAGCTATGGCTACACCTTC.

This chain joins TRBV19 and TRBJ1-1; D possibly corresponds to TRBD1 (5 bases). The CDR3 is 16 amino acids. V was clipped by 7 bases and J by 0 bases, with 18 bases between them. CDR1 is LNHDA, CDR2 SQIVND, per germline (reference sequence). Here the CDR3 DNA reads TGTGCCAGTAATCGTCTTACGGGGGACCTGAACACTGAAGCTTTCTTT. Protein sequence: CASNRLTGDLNTEAFF.

This clone has a handful of counts. This chain uses TRBV10-3 with TRBJ2-2; weak D call: TRBD2 (7 bases). The CDR3 has 13 residues. Per germline, CDR1 ENHRY and CDR2 SYGVKD. V lost 9 bases and J 7 bases, leaving 15 bases between the germline ends. The CDR3 region has the DNA TGTGCCATACGCGGGGGCCGGCACGGGGAGCTGTTTTTT. This gives the protein CAIRGGRHGELFF.

This chain joins TRBV10-1 and TRBJ1-2; 8 nucleotides agree with TRBD1. CDR3 length: 18 residues. V trimming: 11 bases; J trimming: 1 base; junction bases outside the gene matches: 21. Germline V lookup: CDR1 WNHNN, CDR2 SYGVQD (reference sequence). The CDR3 nucleotides are TGCGCCTCACAGCCCAGGGGGCTCGGTCTCCCAGGTAACTATGGCTACACCTTC. This sequence encodes CASQPRGLGLPGNYGYTF.

The chain uses TRBV2 and TRBJ1-2; D is possibly TRBD1 (6 bases). The CDR3 contains 15 residues. CDR1 and CDR2 from the germline V gene are SNHLY and FYNNEI. The V gene lost 2 bases and the J gene lost 0 bases, with 10 bases spanning the gap. In nucleotides, the CDR3 is TGTGCCAGCAGTGAAATTAGGACAGCTAACTATGGCTACACCTTC. The encoded protein is CASSEIRTANYGYTF. The full variable domain, its missing parts supplied by reference TRBV2 and TRBJ1-2, is EPEVTQTPSHQVTQMGQEVILRCVPISNHLYFYWYRQILGQKVEFLVSFYNNEISEKSEIFDDQFSVERPDGSNFTLKIRSTKLEDSAMYFCASSEIRTANYGYTFGSGTRLTVV.

The sample holds a few counts of this clone. The chain has TRBV9 and TRBJ2-7; TRBD1 matches 10 bases. The CDR3 is 14 amino acids. With V trimmed by 3 bases and J by 0 bases, 0 bases remained unmatched. Looked up from germline, CDR1 is SGDLS and CDR2 is YYNGEE. The CDR3 DNA follows: TGTGCCAGCAGCGGGACAGGGGGCTCCTACGAGCAGTACTTC. It yields the protein CASSGTGGSYEQYF.